This T cell receptor (beta chain) was profiled in a study of Ad26.COV2.S vaccination and SARS-CoV-2 variants. About the study: Once, or twice with 56 days between doses, Ad26.COV2.S was given intramuscularly.

Study results and caveats: Vaccinees and placebo recipients showed similar non-spike TCR breadth.

The junction had 8 bases not matched to a gene; V was cut back by 6 bases and J by 0 bases. Germline V gives CDR1 MRHNA, CDR2 SNTAGT. The CDR3 extends over 17 amino acids. Stated treatment: some 20 received Ad26.COV2.S at low or high dose, single or two shots; about 5 received placebo; per-sample allocation not given. Sampling happened 63 days after the first vaccine or placebo injection. Clones were sequenced by immunoSEQ multiplex PCR, and TCRdb holds only the in-frame ones, with some missing. The data hold 350,000 to 500,000 clones, with 90% observed a single time. In the case of this clone: What it recognizes is unknown.

This sequence originates from a person aged 18 to 59 who received the Ad26.COV2.S COVID-19 vaccine or a placebo. Sequences were derived from peripheral blood, sampled in a trial of Ad26.COV2.S vaccine versus placebo. The V call is TRBV6-4, the J call TRBJ1-1, with 12 positions matching TRBD1. The CDR3 loop is CASRPGTGGALNTEAFF. The CDR3 nucleotides are TGTGCCAGCAGACCCGGGACAGGGGGCGCGTTGAACACTGAAGCTTTCTTT.